The clone carrying this T cell receptor (beta chain) was observed a handful of times. Its antigen is not known. Using CD45RO/CCR7/CD25/CD127/CD95/CD27, CD4+ naive, central memory, regulatory and stem cell-like memory cells were sorted. The data were obtained in a study of beta chain features in type 1 diabetes. Notes on the study in general: For type 1 diabetes patients, VDJ junctions showed fewer insertions and more deletions. Type 1 diabetes patients had TCRB CDR3s that were shorter (moderately but significantly so) in all four CD4+ subsets. An over-representation of cells with high TCR expression could result from cDNA sequencing.

Expressed TCRB transcripts were sequenced, since all the RNA that had been isolated was reverse transcribed. TCRdb keeps only in-frame clones here, not all; method: immunoSEQ multiplex PCR. The sample holds more than 300,000 clones, roughly 12% seen once. The clonotype comes from a young woman with type 1 diabetes. The sample was naive CD4+ T cells from blood.

CDR3 in amino acids: CASRAGIDYGYTF. The CDR3 region has the DNA TGTGCCAGCAGGGCAGGGATTGACTATGGCTACACCTTC. V and J are TRBV7-2 and TRBJ1-2; TRBD1 might be the D (5 bases). Germline V gene sequence: CDR1 SGHTA, CDR2 FQGNSA. The CDR3 loop spans 13 amino acids. V was cut by 6 bases and J by 3 bases, with 11 bases left in between.